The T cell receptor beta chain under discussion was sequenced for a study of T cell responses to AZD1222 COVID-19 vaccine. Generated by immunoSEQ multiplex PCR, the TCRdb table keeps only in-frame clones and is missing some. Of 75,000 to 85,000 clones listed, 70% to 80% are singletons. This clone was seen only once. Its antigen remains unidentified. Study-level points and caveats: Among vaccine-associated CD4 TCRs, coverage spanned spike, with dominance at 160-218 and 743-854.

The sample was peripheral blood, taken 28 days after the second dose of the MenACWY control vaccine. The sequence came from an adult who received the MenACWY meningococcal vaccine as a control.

The CDR3 DNA sequence: TGTGCCAGCAGTTTAGGAGGGCAGTTAGGGGAAAAACTGTTTTTT. Encoded protein: CASSLGGQLGEKLFF. This chain uses TRBV28 with TRBJ1-4; no clear D. Germline assignment: CDR1 MDHEN and CDR2 SYDVKM. This CDR3 has 15 amino acids. With 2 bases removed from V and 8 bases from J, the gap between germline ends came to 15 bases. Supplemented by reference TRBV28 and TRBJ1-4, the full variable domain reads DVKVTQSSRYLVKRTGEKVFLECVQDMDHENMFWYRQDPGLGLRLIYFSYDVKMKEKGDIPEGYSVSREKKERFSLILESASTNQTSMYLCASSLGGQLGEKLFFGSGTQLSVL.